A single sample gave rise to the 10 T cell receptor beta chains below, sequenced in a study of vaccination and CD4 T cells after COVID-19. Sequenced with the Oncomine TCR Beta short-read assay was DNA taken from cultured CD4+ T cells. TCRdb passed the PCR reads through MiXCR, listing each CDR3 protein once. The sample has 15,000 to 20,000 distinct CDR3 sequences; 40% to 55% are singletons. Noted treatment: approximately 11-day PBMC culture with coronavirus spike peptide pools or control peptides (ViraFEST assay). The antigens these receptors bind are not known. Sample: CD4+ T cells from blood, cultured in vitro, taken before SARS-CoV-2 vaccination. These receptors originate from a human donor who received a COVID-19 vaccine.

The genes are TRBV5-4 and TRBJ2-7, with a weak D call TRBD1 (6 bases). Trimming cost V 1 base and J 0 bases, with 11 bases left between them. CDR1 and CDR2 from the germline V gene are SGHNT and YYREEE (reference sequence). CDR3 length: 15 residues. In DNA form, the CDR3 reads TGTGCCAGCAGCTTGTGGCAGGGGATCTCCTACGAGCAGTACTTC. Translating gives CASSLWQGISYEQYF.

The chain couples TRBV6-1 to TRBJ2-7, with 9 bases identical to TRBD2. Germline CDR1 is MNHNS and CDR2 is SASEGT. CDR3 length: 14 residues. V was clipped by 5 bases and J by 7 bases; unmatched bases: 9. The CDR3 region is CASSRAGGLGEQYF. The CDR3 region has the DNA TGTGCCAGCAGTCGGGCGGGGGGGCTGGGTGAGCAGTACTTC.

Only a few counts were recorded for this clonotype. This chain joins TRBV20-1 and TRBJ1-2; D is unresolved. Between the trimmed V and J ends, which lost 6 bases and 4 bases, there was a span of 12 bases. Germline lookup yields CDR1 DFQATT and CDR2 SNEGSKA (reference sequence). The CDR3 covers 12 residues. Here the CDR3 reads CSADRAAYGYTF. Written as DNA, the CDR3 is TGCAGTGCGGACCGGGCCGCCTATGGCTACACCTTC.

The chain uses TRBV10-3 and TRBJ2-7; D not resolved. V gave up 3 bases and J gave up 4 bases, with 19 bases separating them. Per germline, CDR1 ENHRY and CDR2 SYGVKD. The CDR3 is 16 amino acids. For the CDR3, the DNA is TGTGCCATCAGTGAACTGGCAGGCCCATCTCTATACGAGCAGTACTTC. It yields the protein CAISELAGPSLYEQYF.

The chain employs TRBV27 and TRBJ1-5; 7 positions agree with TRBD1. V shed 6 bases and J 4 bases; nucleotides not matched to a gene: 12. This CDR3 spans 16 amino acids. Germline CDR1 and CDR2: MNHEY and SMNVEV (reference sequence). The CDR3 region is CASSSTGTETNQPQHF. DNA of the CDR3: TGTGCCAGCAGCTCGACCGGGACAGAAACAAATCAGCCCCAGCATTTT.

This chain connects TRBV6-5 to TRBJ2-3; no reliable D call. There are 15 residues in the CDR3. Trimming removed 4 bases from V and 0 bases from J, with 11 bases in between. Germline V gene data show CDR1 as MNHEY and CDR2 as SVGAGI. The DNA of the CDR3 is TGTGCCAGCAGTTCCTCCCAGCGTAGCACAGATACGCAGTATTTT. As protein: CASSSSQRSTDTQYF.

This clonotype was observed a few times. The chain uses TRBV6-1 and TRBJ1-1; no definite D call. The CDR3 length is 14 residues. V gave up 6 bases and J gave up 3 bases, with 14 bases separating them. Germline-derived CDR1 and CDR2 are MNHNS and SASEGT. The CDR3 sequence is CASREDPSDTEAFF. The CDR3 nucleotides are TGTGCCAGCAGGGAGGACCCATCAGACACTGAAGCTTTCTTT.

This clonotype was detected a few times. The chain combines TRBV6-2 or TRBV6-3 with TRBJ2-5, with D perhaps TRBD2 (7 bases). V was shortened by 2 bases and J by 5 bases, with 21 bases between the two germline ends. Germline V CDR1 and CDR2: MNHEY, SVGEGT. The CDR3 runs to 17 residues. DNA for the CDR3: TGTGCCAGCAGTTACGACGGGTCTGGGGGGGCGCGGGAGACCCAGTACTTC. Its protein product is CASSYDGSGGARETQYF.

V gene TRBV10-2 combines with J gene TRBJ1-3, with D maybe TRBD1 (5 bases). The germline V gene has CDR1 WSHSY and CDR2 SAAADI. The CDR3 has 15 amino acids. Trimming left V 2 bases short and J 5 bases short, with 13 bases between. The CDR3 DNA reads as TGCGCCAGCAGTGAGAGGACATCCTTTAGAAACACCATATATTTT. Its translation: CASSERTSFRNTIYF.

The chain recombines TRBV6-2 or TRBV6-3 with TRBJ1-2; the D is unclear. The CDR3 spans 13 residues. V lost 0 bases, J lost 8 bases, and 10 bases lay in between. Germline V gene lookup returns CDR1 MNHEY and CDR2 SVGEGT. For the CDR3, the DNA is TGTGCCAGCAGTTACTCTAGGGCGGGAGGCTACACCTTC. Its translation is CASSYSRAGGYTF.